This T cell receptor beta chain derives from a study of cytomegalovirus exposure and HLA in healthy donors. Study background: Earlier sequencing of 150 million to 200 million T cells yielded approximately 120 million unique TCR beta sequences. An early data release held around 80 million unique TCRs from HLA-typed donors. Study-wide findings and caveats: On later analysis, the bulk of CMV-associated TCR beta chains appeared to be HLA-restricted. In an earlier analysis, most TCR beta V segments were productive about 90% or about 30% of the time.

The V segment lost 6 bases and the J segment 8 bases; nucleotides outside the gene matches: 4. Germline V gene lookup returns CDR1 SQVTM and CDR2 ANQGSEA. The length of the CDR3 is 11 residues. This clone was counted a single time. Its antigen remains unidentified. Amplification used 60 Vbeta primers and 13 Jbeta primers. Data came from immunoSEQ multiplex PCR; TCRdb stores just in-frame clones and leaves some out. The top ten hold under 2.5% of the sample, which has roughly 140,000 clones, around 80% seen once. J is TRBJ1-1 and V is TRBV29-1, with 9 bases that match TRBD1. Input material: PBMCs. This clonotype originated in a man aged 30 to 39 in good health and CMV-seronegative. CDR3 sequence (DNA): TGCAGCGTCCGAGGACAGGGGGAAGCTTTCTTT. It yields the protein CSVRGQGEAFF. Based on the CDR3 plus reference TRBV29-1 and TRBJ1-1, the full variable domain is SAVISQKPSRDICQRGTSLTIQCQVDSQVTMMFWYRQQPGQSLTLIATANQGSEATYESGFVIDKFPISRPNLTFSTLTVSNMSPEDSSIYLCSVRGQGEAFFGQGTRLTVV.